These 8 T cell receptor beta chains were sequenced from one sample in a study of blood T cells in healthy people across ages. The second PCR ran roughly 6 to 12 cycles with a sample-barcoded 5' primer and J-beta primers. TCRdb ran MiXCR on the 5' RACE reads and lists one entry per CDR3 protein. The sample has approximately 1,100,000 distinct CDR3 sequences; 40% to 50% are singletons. Source material: blood. The receptors originated from a woman between 55 and 75 years old in good health.

V is TRBV12-3 or TRBV12-4 and J is TRBJ2-1, with 12 nucleotides matching TRBD1. The CDR3 sequence is 14 residues long. Trimming took 5 bases from V and 9 from J; bases not matched to a gene: 5. The CDR3 coding sequence is TGTGCCAGCAGTCAGGGACAGGGGGCGCTTGAGCAGTTCTTC. The encoded protein is CASSQGQGALEQFF.

This clonotype occurred once. The chain couples TRBV19 to TRBJ2-5; 10 positions agree with TRBD1. The germline V gene encodes CDR1 LNHDA and CDR2 SQIVND (reference sequence). This CDR3 is 16 amino acids long. J lost 4 bases, V lost 5 bases, and 10 bases had no gene match. CDR3 region: CASSSPGQGIRETQYF. CDR3 DNA: TGTGCCAGTAGTTCTCCGGGACAGGGGATCCGAGAGACCCAGTACTTC.

CDR3 loop: CASSPGTSIFYEQYF. The CDR3 bases are TGTGCCAGCAGCCCCGGGACTAGCATTTTTTACGAGCAGTACTTC. The chain has TRBV7-9 and TRBJ2-7, with 9 bases identical to TRBD2. The germline CDR1 and CDR2 sequences are SEHNR and FQNEAQ (reference sequence). The CDR3 loop spans 15 amino acids. The junction had 9 bases not matched to a gene; V was cut back by 5 bases and J by 4 bases.

This chain uses TRBV7-9 with TRBJ2-7; 12 bases map to TRBD2. The V gene end was trimmed by 5 bases and the J gene end by 0 bases; junction bases not matched to a gene: 5. This CDR3 has 16 amino acids. CDR1 and CDR2 from the germline V gene are SEHNR and FQNEAQ (reference sequence). As DNA, the CDR3 is TGTGCCAGCAGCCATACTAGCGGGAGGTTCTCCTACGAGCAGTACTTC. Translation: CASSHTSGRFSYEQYF.

Worth noting for this clonotype: A junction end diverges from the germline sequence, so it may reflect a read error. The chain carries TRBV12-3 or TRBV12-4 and TRBJ1-5, with TRBD1 matching over 7 bases. The CDR3 extends over 14 amino acids. CDR3 sequence reads: CTSTSTGFNQPQHF. The CDR3 coding sequence is TGTACCAGCACCTCGACAGGGTTCAATCAGCCCCAGCATTTT.

For this clonotype: Mismatch with germline at one junction end may stem from a read error. The chain links TRBV3-1 to TRBJ2-3; no firm D call. This CDR3 has 16 residues. Germline V CDR1 and CDR2: LGHDT, YNNKEL (reference sequence). The CDR3 is CASSQARPRGANTQYF. CDR3 sequence (DNA): TGTGCAAGCAGCCAAGCCAGGCCTAGAGGAGCGAATACGCAGTATTTT.

This clonotype turned up a few times. The V gene is TRBV14, the J gene TRBJ2-1, with D unclear. Germline-derived CDR1 and CDR2 are SGHDN and FVKESK. The V end was cut by 0 bases, the J end by 3 bases, with 6 bases between. The CDR3 runs 14 residues. The CDR3 region has the DNA TGTGCCAGCAGCCAAGAAGCCAGCTACAATGAGCAGTTCTTC. Amino acids: CASSQEASYNEQFF.

The J gene is TRBJ2-7, the V gene TRBV20-1; a weak D match, TRBD1 (5 bases). V was trimmed by 0 bases and J by 5 bases, leaving 11 bases between them. The germline V gene encodes CDR1 DFQATT and CDR2 SNEGSKA (reference sequence). The CDR3 extends over 13 amino acids. The CDR3 DNA reads as TGCAGTGCTAGAGATAAAGGGGTGCACGAGCAGTACTTC. Amino acid sequence: CSARDKGVHEQYF.